A single TCR beta chain is shown here with its context. What it binds is not known. This sample was taken from a study of T cells after posttransplantation cyclophosphamide. The CDR3 is 16 residues long. CDR1 and CDR2 from the germline V gene are GTSNPN and SVGIG (reference sequence). Trimming removed 0 bases from V and 5 bases from J; junction bases left unmatched: 11. This table comes from immunoSEQ multiplex PCR, and its TCRdb copy is limited to in-frame clones, with some not included. Among 21,000 or so clones, nearly 99% were seen once, and the ten largest hold approximately 0.15%. Study conclusions and caveats: Skin or GI-infiltrating T cells shared few TRB sequences with blood.

The chain couples TRBV30 to TRBJ2-7; 9 bases agree with TRBD1. The source of this sequence is a man aged 35 to 55 in good health, CMV-negative, and a related stem cell transplant donor. The sample taken for sequencing was naive CD8+ T cells sorted from PBMCs. The CDR3 loop is CAWSVQGQGEVNEQYF. In nucleotides, the CDR3 is TGTGCCTGGAGTGTACAGGGACAGGGCGAAGTGAACGAGCAGTACTTC.